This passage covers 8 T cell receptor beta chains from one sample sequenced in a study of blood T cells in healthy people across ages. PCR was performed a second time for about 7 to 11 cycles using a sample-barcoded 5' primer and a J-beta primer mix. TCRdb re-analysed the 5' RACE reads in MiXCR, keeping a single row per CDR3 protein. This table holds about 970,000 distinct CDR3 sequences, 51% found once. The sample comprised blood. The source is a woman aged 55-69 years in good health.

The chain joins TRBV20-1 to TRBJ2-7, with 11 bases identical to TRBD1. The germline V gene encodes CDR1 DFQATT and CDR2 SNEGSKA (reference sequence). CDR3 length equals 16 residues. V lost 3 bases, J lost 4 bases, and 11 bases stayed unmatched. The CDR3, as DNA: TGCAGTGCTAGGGACAGGGGGCGCCGTGGGACGTACGAGCAGTACTTC. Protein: CSARDRGRRGTYEQYF.

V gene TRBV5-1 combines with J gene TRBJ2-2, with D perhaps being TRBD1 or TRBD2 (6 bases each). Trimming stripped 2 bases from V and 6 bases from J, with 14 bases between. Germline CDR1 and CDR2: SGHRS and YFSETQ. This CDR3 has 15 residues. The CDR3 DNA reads TGCGCCAGCAGCTTTGATGGGGGGCAGGCCGGGGAGCTGTTTTTT. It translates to CASSFDGGQAGELFF.

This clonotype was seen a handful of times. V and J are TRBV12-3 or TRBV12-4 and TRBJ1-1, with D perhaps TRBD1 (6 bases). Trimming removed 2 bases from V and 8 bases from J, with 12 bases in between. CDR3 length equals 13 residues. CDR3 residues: CASSLSGEVEAFF. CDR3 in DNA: TGTGCCAGCAGTTTATCAGGGGAGGTGGAAGCTTTCTTT.

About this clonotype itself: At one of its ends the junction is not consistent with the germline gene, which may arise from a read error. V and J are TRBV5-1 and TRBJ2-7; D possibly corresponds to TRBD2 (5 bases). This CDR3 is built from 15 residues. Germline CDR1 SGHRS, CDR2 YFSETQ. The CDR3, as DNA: TGTGCCAACAGCTTTGCGGCGGGCCGATCCTACGAGCAGTACTTC. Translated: CANSFAAGRSYEQYF.

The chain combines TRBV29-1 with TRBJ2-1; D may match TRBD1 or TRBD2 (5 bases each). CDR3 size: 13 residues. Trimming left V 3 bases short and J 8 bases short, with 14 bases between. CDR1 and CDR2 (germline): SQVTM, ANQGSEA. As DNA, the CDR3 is TGCAGCGTTGAGGGCCCGGGACGTGATGAGCAGTTCTTC. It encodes CSVEGPGRDEQFF.

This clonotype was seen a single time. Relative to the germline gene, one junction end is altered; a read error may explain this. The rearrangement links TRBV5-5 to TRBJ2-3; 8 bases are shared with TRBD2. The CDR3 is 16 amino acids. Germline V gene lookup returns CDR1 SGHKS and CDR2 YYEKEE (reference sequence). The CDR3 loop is CTSSMRSGGATDTQYF. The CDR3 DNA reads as TGTACCAGCAGCATGAGGAGCGGGGGAGCCACAGATACGCAGTATTTT. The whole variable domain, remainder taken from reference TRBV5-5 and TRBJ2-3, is DAGVTQSPTHLIKTRGQQVTLRCSPISGHKSVSWYQQVLGQGPQFIFQYYEKEERGRGNFPDRFSARQFPNYSSELNVNALLLGDSALYLCTSSMRSGGATDTQYFGPGTRLTVL.

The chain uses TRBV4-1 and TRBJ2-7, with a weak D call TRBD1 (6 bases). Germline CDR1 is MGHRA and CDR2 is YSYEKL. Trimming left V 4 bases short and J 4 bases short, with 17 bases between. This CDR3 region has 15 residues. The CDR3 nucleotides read TGCGCCAGCAGCCGAATACAGGGTTTGGGGTACGAGCAGTACTTC. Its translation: CASSRIQGLGYEQYF.

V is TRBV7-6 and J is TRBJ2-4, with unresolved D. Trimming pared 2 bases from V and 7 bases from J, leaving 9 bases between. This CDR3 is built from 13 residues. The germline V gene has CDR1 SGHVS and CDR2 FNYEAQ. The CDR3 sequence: CASSLSNQNIQYF. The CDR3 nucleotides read TGTGCCAGCAGCTTATCAAACCAGAACATTCAGTACTTC. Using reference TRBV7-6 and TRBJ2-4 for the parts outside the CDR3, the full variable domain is GAGVSQSPRYKVTKRGQDVALRCDPISGHVSLYWYRQALGQGPEFLTYFNYEAQQDKSGLPNDRFSAERPEGSISTLTIQRTEQRDSAMYRCASSLSNQNIQYFGAGTRLSVL.